This T cell receptor (beta chain) was captured in a study of T cell responses to AZD1222 COVID-19 vaccine. Repertoires were generated with immunoSEQ multiplex PCR, while TCRdb's copy carries only in-frame clones and drops some. The sample shows fewer than 150,000 clones, roughly nine tenths of them seen only once. The receptor was isolated from an adult who received the AZD1222 COVID-19 vaccine. This sample comprised peripheral blood, obtained 28 days after the second AZD1222 dose.

In DNA, the CDR3 is TGTGCCACCAGTGATCCTACCCCAGGGGGCCGCGATGAGCAGTTCTTC. Residues: CATSDPTPGGRDEQFF. J is TRBJ2-1 and V is TRBV24-1, with TRBD1 matching 8 bases. The CDR3 has 16 residues. Per the germline V gene, CDR1 is KGHDR and CDR2 is SFDVKD. Losses at the gene ends were 3 bases for V and 8 bases for J; bases not matched to a gene: 11.